Detailed here is one TCR beta chain. Its antigen target is currently unknown. Within one base of it there is no much larger clone, and no base qualities were kept. This specimen belongs to a study of early T cells in non-severe SARS-CoV-2 infection listed by TCRdb under 2021. Study-wide context: Because TCR sequencing was done on bulk RNA from unsorted whole blood, the alpha and beta chains could not be paired.

The cysteine opens and the phenylalanine closes a CDR3 of 14 amino acids. The kept DNA is CDR3 alone, 42 bases in frame from the first base. V ends up 6 bases short and J 2 bases short, with an unmatched junction base count of 5. The germline V gene provides CDR1 SQVTM and CDR2 ANQGSEA. What the work shows at the level of the full study, not this receptor alone: VDJdb matching was skewed toward anti-spike CD8 responses and likely underestimated virus-specific expansions by missing private and CD4 specificities.

The method was 5' RACE. Sequencing took place on a NextSeq 500. The TCR library protocol attached unique molecular identifiers to individual cDNA molecules to correct for sequencing error and PCR bias. Both TCR alpha and beta chains were sequenced, and tight co-correlation was observed between alpha and beta sequence abundances in each sample. As for the original processing: Decombinator V4 was used to annotate the V gene, J gene and CDR3 of the TCR sequences. Expanded TCRs were defined as changing significantly between any two time points under a Poisson model with p below 0.0001. Abundances of TCRs were expressed as counts per million after normalisation to the total number of TCRs sequenced in each sample. MAIT TCRs were defined by TRAV1-2 paired with TRAJ12, TRAJ20 or TRAJ33, and iNKT TCRs by TRAV10 paired with TRAJ18. VDJdb, accessed 1 November 2021, was searched for CMV, EBV and SARS-CoV-2 annotated TCRs, with TCRs annotated for multiple antigens excluded. TCRdb trimmed public reads at Q25 via fastp, called clones via MiXCR and kept in-frame beta chains. Identical CDR3 protein sequences are pooled into one entry, listed with their most common genes and DNA. TCRdb's processing, not the study's, gives the V and J calls here. The sample table shows about 56,000 distinct CDR3 sequences, and about 10% are seen once. Together, the top ten hold approximately 6.5% of the sample.

The study was a case-control design nested within a healthcare worker cohort in London, UK, with weekly nasopharyngeal swab PCR tests and blood sampling. Healthcare workers were recruited during the week of the UK lockdown, between 23 and 31 March 2020, and followed weekly for up to roughly 15 weeks. The clonotype comes from an adult who was a healthcare worker with PCR-confirmed SARS-CoV-2 infection or an uninfected control (not recorded which). Recombination connected TRBV29-1 to TRBJ2-3; TRBD1 fits 10 bases in the junction. The sample comprised whole blood. The DNA sequence is TGCAGCGTGGGGGACAGGGGCCTCACAGATACGCAGTATTTT. Its amino acids are CSVGDRGLTDTQYF.